Each of the 22 T cell receptor beta chains below was sequenced from the same sample in a study of beta chain features in type 1 diabetes. Since all of the isolated RNA was reverse transcribed, expressed TCRB transcripts were what got sequenced. Profiled with immunoSEQ multiplex PCR; TCRdb holds only in-frame clones, not every one. The profile shows over 500,000 clones, roughly a sixth of them singletons. Sequencing used naive CD4+ T cells from blood. These receptors were taken from a man younger than 35 in good health.

In this sample, this clone turned up a few times. The J gene is TRBJ1-1, the V gene TRBV5-4, with D possibly being TRBD1 (5 bases). The CDR3 contains 17 residues. The V gene's germline CDR1 is SGHNT and CDR2 YYREEE (reference sequence). V was clipped by 3 bases and J by 1 base, with 19 bases between them. In DNA form, the CDR3 reads TGTGCCAGCAGCTCGGAAAAGGGGTATCTGGCGAACACTGAAGCTTTCTTT. This codes for CASSSEKGYLANTEAFF.

V gene TRBV10-3 combines with J gene TRBJ2-1; the match to TRBD1 covers 8 bases. Germline CDR1 is ENHRY and CDR2 is SYGVKD. The CDR3 totals 14 residues. Trimming took 7 bases from V and 4 from J; bases not matched to a gene: 6. Here the CDR3 DNA reads TGTGCCATCAAGAGGACAGGGTGGTACAATGAGCAGTTCTTC. Translating gives CAIKRTGWYNEQFF.

This chain connects TRBV10-3 to TRBJ2-2; D uncertain. Between the trimmed V and J ends, which lost 4 bases and 6 bases, there was a span of 6 bases. This CDR3 spans 12 amino acids. Germline CDR1 ENHRY, CDR2 SYGVKD. CDR3 DNA: TGTGCCATCAGTGCTGCGGCCGGGGAGCTGTTTTTT. Translated: CAISAAAGELFF.

The rearrangement joins TRBV15 to TRBJ1-2, with TRBD1 as a possible D gene (6 bases). The CDR3 has 16 amino acids. The germline gives CDR1 LNHNV, CDR2 YYDKDF (reference sequence). The ends were cut back, 3 bases at V and 7 bases at J, with 21 bases in the middle. The CDR3 DNA follows: TGTGCCACCAGCAGGGGTACGGTTCCAGGGGCATCTGGCTACACCTTC. This gives the protein CATSRGTVPGASGYTF.

The sample holds a few counts of this clone. The CDR3: CASSAGDRVPVTQYF. For the CDR3, the DNA is TGTGCCAGCAGTGCCGGGGACAGGGTTCCAGTGACCCAGTACTTC. The genes are TRBV27 and TRBJ2-5, with 9 positions matching TRBD1. The CDR3 length is 15 residues. Germline values: CDR1 MNHEY, CDR2 SMNVEV (reference sequence). The V segment lost 5 bases and the J segment 7 bases; nucleotides outside the gene matches: 11.

This clone came up a few times. The rearrangement links TRBV7-2 to TRBJ2-3, with D possibly matching TRBD2 (6 bases). The CDR3 length is 14 residues. CDR1 is SGHTA, CDR2 FQGNSA, per germline. V lost 5 bases, J lost 3 bases, and 12 bases lay in between. Here the CDR3 reads CASSPWRGTDTQYF. The CDR3 DNA sequence: TGTGCCAGCAGCCCCTGGCGGGGAACAGATACGCAGTATTTT.

V usage is TRBV19 and J usage is TRBJ2-1; 10 positions agree with TRBD1. From germline, CDR1 is LNHDA and CDR2 SQIVND (reference sequence). This CDR3 has 17 amino acids. V gave up 6 bases and J gave up 6 bases; unmatched junction bases: 14. The CDR3 is CASSFSDRGPGANEQFF. The CDR3 nucleotides read TGTGCCAGTAGCTTTTCCGACAGGGGGCCCGGAGCCAATGAGCAGTTCTTC.

The chain combines TRBV11-3 with TRBJ2-3; D is undetermined. Trimming stripped 1 base from V and 1 base from J, with 6 bases between. CDR1 SGHNT and CDR2 YENEEA come from the germline V gene. This CDR3 has 14 residues. The DNA of the CDR3 is TGTGCCAGCAGCTTAGGTTCAGGCACAGATACGCAGTATTTT. Its translation is CASSLGSGTDTQYF.

Concerning this clone itself: The sample has other DNA sequences that encode this CDR3 too. The J gene is TRBJ2-5, the V gene TRBV9, with 7 bases matching TRBD1. V shed 3 bases, J shed 2 bases, and the junction held 4 bases outside the gene matches. Germline lookup yields CDR1 SGDLS and CDR2 YYNGEE. The CDR3 loop spans 14 amino acids. CDR3 DNA sequence: TGTGCCAGCAGCGCCGGGACAGCTCAAGAGACCCAGTACTTC. Amino acid sequence: CASSAGTAQETQYF.

The gene calls are TRBV7-6 and TRBJ1-5; D uncertain. CDR1 and CDR2 from the germline V gene are SGHVS and FNYEAQ. There are 17 residues in the CDR3. V shed 2 bases and J shed 3 bases, with 17 bases lying between them. As DNA, the CDR3 is TGTGCCAGCAGCTTATTCGCCGCGGCAAGAGACAATCAGCCCCAGCATTTT. It is translated as CASSLFAAARDNQPQHF.

This clone was seen only a few times. J is TRBJ1-1 and V is TRBV9; 7 bases align to TRBD1. Per the germline V gene, CDR1 is SGDLS and CDR2 is YYNGEE. This CDR3 contains 14 residues. Trimming took 5 bases from V and 2 from J; bases not matched to a gene: 6. The CDR3 is CASRPGTANTEAFF. CDR3 DNA sequence: TGTGCCAGCAGGCCCGGGACAGCTAACACTGAAGCTTTCTTT.

The chain's CDR3 is CASSYSRTDGYTF. The CDR3 bases are TGTGCCAGCAGTTACTCGAGGACGGATGGCTACACCTTC. The gene calls are TRBV6-5 and TRBJ1-2; D is ambiguous. V shed 0 bases and J shed 6 bases, with 8 bases lying between them. This CDR3 comprises 13 residues. CDR1 and CDR2 from the germline V gene are MNHEY and SVGAGI.

The chain is built from TRBV12-5 and TRBJ2-1, with TRBD2 matching 10 bases. This CDR3 contains 18 residues. V was pared by 0 bases and J by 6 bases, with 11 bases of the junction left unmatched. The germline V gene has CDR1 LGHNT and CDR2 FRNRAP. CDR3: CASGLVLAGRWVRNEQFF. CDR3 coding DNA: TGTGCTAGTGGTTTGGTACTAGCGGGGCGTTGGGTACGCAATGAGCAGTTCTTC.

This clone was detected a few times. The chain is built from TRBV28 and TRBJ2-1; D unresolved. The V end was cut by 1 base, the J end by 7 bases, with 11 bases between. Germline CDR1 MDHEN, CDR2 SYDVKM. The CDR3 is 14 amino acids. The DNA of the CDR3 is TGTGCCAGCAGTTTATCGGCCCCCGAGAATGAGCAGTTCTTC. Encoded protein: CASSLSAPENEQFF.

This clone was observed a few times. This chain connects TRBV20-1 to TRBJ1-1, with 10 bases lining up with TRBD1. CDR1 is DFQATT and CDR2 is SNEGSKA in the germline V gene (reference sequence). The CDR3 contains 11 residues. This chain's CDR3 is CGGQGDLLAFF. The CDR3 DNA reads as TGCGGAGGACAGGGGGATTTGTTAGCTTTCTTT.

V gene TRBV7-9 combines with J gene TRBJ2-5, with D possibly being TRBD1 (6 bases). This CDR3 has 15 amino acids. Trimming took 5 bases from V and 2 from J, leaving 15 bases between them. Germline V gene lookup returns CDR1 SEHNR and CDR2 FQNEAQ (reference sequence). The CDR3 coding sequence is TGTGCCAGCAGCCCTACCCTTAGGGGGCAAGAGACCCAGTACTTC. This translates into CASSPTLRGQETQYF.

Comments on this clone: This sample also contains other DNA sequences that code for the same CDR3. The CDR3 protein is CASSQALNEQFF. The CDR3 DNA reads as TGTGCCAGCAGCCAAGCTCTGAATGAGCAGTTCTTC. The rearrangement links TRBV4-2 to TRBJ2-1; D unclear. Between the trimmed V and J ends, which lost 1 base and 7 bases, there was a span of 5 bases. The CDR3 covers 12 residues. Germline-derived CDR1 and CDR2 are LGHNA and YNFKEQ.

This clone has a handful of counts. V usage is TRBV4-2 and J usage is TRBJ2-3; the match to TRBD2 covers 10 bases. CDR3 length: 18 residues. From germline, CDR1 is LGHNA and CDR2 YNFKEQ. V gave up 0 bases and J gave up 2 bases; unmatched junction bases: 8. In nucleotides, the CDR3 is TGTGCCAGCAGCCAAGATCCTTTTCTAGCGGGGGTCACAGATACGCAGTATTTT. As protein: CASSQDPFLAGVTDTQYF.

The DNA for the CDR3 is TGCGCCAGCAGCCGACCGGGACAGCAAGAGACCCAGTACTTC. The encoded protein is CASSRPGQQETQYF. This chain links TRBV4-1 with TRBJ2-5, with 7 bases matching TRBD1. CDR3 size: 14 residues. The germline gives CDR1 MGHRA, CDR2 YSYEKL. With 4 bases clipped from V and 2 bases from J, the junction kept 4 bases outside the gene matches.

This clone was observed a few times. The chain couples TRBV2 to TRBJ2-7, with unresolved D. The germline V gene encodes CDR1 SNHLY and CDR2 FYNNEI. V was pared by 8 bases and J by 0 bases, with 14 bases between. CDR3 size: 14 residues. This chain's CDR3 is CASEIVLSSYEQYF. The CDR3 region has the DNA TGTGCCAGCGAAATTGTTCTGAGCTCCTACGAGCAGTACTTC.

This clone was seen more than once but under ten times. The gene calls are TRBV7-3 and TRBJ2-1; 7 bases match TRBD2. With 0 bases clipped from V and 4 bases from J, the junction kept 6 bases outside the gene matches. Looked up from germline, CDR1 is SGHTA and CDR2 is FQGTGA. The CDR3 is 16 amino acids. Here the CDR3 DNA reads TGTGCCAGCAGCTTAACGGGCGGGAGTCCTTACAATGAGCAGTTCTTC. Its protein product is CASSLTGGSPYNEQFF.

CDR3 nucleotides: TGTGCCAGCAGCCAAGGTGGGGGGTCCACCGGGGAGCTGTTTTTT. This sequence encodes CASSQGGGSTGELFF. This chain joins TRBV4-2 and TRBJ2-2; D may be TRBD2 (6 bases). Germline values: CDR1 LGHNA, CDR2 YNFKEQ. V was shortened by 1 base and J by 4 bases, with 10 bases between the two germline ends. This CDR3 has 15 residues.